One and the same sample provided the 15 T cell receptor beta chains below, sequenced in a study of CD8 T cells in Susac syndrome (dated 2019 in TCRdb). The library was prepared using the immunoSEQ multiplex PCR assay. RNA was extracted with the RNeasy kit and roughly 0.45 to 1 ug was reverse transcribed using random hexamers. Clones were called with MiXCR by TCRdb after fastp trimmed the public reads at Q25, and only in-frame beta chains were retained. A single entry per CDR3 protein holds the most common genes and DNA from its merged rows. The sample records approximately 180,000 distinct CDR3 sequences, over 85% of which are singletons. The top ten constitute about 0.088% of the sample. The sequenced material came from CD4+ T cells from PBMCs. The source is a human donor with multiple sclerosis.

The J gene is TRBJ1-2, the V gene TRBV14; 8 bases match TRBD1. V was clipped by 0 bases and J by 8 bases; unmatched bases: 5. The length of the CDR3 is 14 residues. Germline CDR1 SGHDN, CDR2 FVKESK. CDR3: CASSQDFGTGGYTF. The CDR3 bases are TGTGCCAGCAGCCAAGATTTCGGGACAGGCGGCTACACCTTC.

V is TRBV9 and J is TRBJ1-2; 7 bases are shared with TRBD1. With 6 bases clipped from V and 1 base from J, the junction kept 3 bases outside the gene matches. The CDR3 runs 13 residues. The germline gives CDR1 SGDLS, CDR2 YYNGEE. The CDR3 here is CASTRQGNYGYTF. CDR3 DNA sequence: TGTGCCAGCACTCGACAGGGTAACTATGGCTACACCTTC.

J is TRBJ2-3 and V is TRBV4-2; no clear D. CDR1 is LGHNA, CDR2 YNFKEQ, per germline. The CDR3 covers 19 residues. V was pared by 1 base and J by 1 base, with 21 bases between. The CDR3 spells CASSQGSSVGTIGTDTQYF. CDR3 sequence (DNA): TGTGCCAGCAGCCAAGGATCTAGTGTCGGCACTATTGGCACAGATACGCAGTATTTT.

The chain is built from TRBV20-1 and TRBJ2-4; weak D call: TRBD1 (5 bases). V lost 3 bases to trimming and J lost 0 bases, with 9 bases between them. The germline gives CDR1 DFQATT, CDR2 SNEGSKA (reference sequence). This CDR3 contains 14 residues. CDR3 coding DNA: TGCAGTGCTAGTCCACAGGTAGCCAAAAACATTCAGTACTTC. Protein: CSASPQVAKNIQYF.

CDR3 sequence: CASSEGQARNEAFF. In DNA, the CDR3 is TGTGCCAGCAGCGAAGGACAGGCCCGGAATGAAGCTTTCTTT. The J gene is TRBJ1-1, the V gene TRBV7-9, with 7 bases identical to TRBD1. The CDR3 loop spans 14 amino acids. CDR1 and CDR2 from the germline V gene are SEHNR and FQNEAQ (reference sequence). Trimming cost V 5 bases and J 7 bases; bases outside gene matches: 10.

The gene calls are TRBV4-3 and TRBJ1-3, with D uncertain. CDR1 is LGHNA, CDR2 YSLEER, per germline. Trimming left V 4 bases short and J 1 base short, with 14 bases between. The CDR3 loop spans 16 amino acids. The CDR3: CASSRQLAGSGNTIYF. The DNA of the CDR3 is TGCGCCAGCAGCCGACAACTAGCGGGGTCTGGAAACACCATATATTTT.

This clonotype showed up just once. The gene calls are TRBV5-1 and TRBJ1-1; 9 bases line up with TRBD1. The CDR3 consists of 15 residues. Per germline, CDR1 SGHRS and CDR2 YFSETQ. The trim removed 5 bases at V and 5 bases at J, leaving 10 bases unmatched. As DNA, the CDR3 is TGCGCCAGCAGGTTCGGGACAGGGCTTTGGACTGAAGCTTTCTTT. It translates to CASRFGTGLWTEAFF.

CDR3 in amino acids: CASSSFGGGVSNQPQHF. As DNA, the CDR3 is TGTGCCAGCAGCTCTTTTGGGGGAGGGGTCAGCAATCAGCCCCAGCATTTT. J is TRBJ1-5 and V is TRBV7-9, with a tentative D call TRBD1 (5 bases). Germline V gene data show CDR1 as SEHNR and CDR2 as FQNEAQ (reference sequence). V lost 4 bases and J lost 1, with 17 bases in between. The CDR3 runs to 17 residues.

The chain has TRBV10-3 and TRBJ2-7; D gene unclear. There are 15 residues in the CDR3. Per the germline V gene, CDR1 is ENHRY and CDR2 is SYGVKD. V gave up 6 bases and J gave up 0 bases, with 15 bases separating them. CDR3 amino acids: CAIRLDGDHSYEQYF. The CDR3 DNA sequence: TGTGCCATCAGATTGGACGGAGACCACTCCTACGAGCAGTACTTC.

This clonotype was counted once. The chain employs TRBV20-1 and TRBJ2-7; TRBD2 might be the D (5 bases). Between the trimmed V and J ends, which lost 5 bases and 5 bases, there was a span of 13 bases. The CDR3 is made up of 12 amino acids. Germline V CDR1 and CDR2: DFQATT, SNEGSKA (reference sequence). This CDR3 reads CSALWTGNEQYF. The CDR3 DNA sequence: TGCAGTGCTCTCTGGACTGGTAACGAGCAGTACTTC.

The V gene is TRBV28, the J gene TRBJ2-1; D ambiguous. The CDR3 is 14 residues long. V lost 3 bases and J 8 bases, leaving 14 bases between the germline ends. Germline-derived CDR1 and CDR2 are MDHEN and SYDVKM. This CDR3 is CASSFPLRLDEQFF. Written as DNA, the CDR3 is TGTGCCAGCAGTTTCCCACTCCGATTAGATGAGCAGTTCTTC. The whole variable domain, remainder taken from reference TRBV28 and TRBJ2-1, is DVKVTQSSRYLVKRTGEKVFLECVQDMDHENMFWYRQDPGLGLRLIYFSYDVKMKEKGDIPEGYSVSREKKERFSLILESASTNQTSMYLCASSFPLRLDEQFFGPGTRLTVL.

The chain recombines TRBV27 with TRBJ2-2, with D possibly being TRBD2 (6 bases). CDR3 size: 14 residues. Germline V gives CDR1 MNHEY, CDR2 SMNVEV (reference sequence). Between the trimmed V and J ends, which lost 9 bases and 1 base, there was a span of 12 bases. CDR3 sequence reads: CARTGLLNTGELFF. CDR3 bases: TGTGCCAGAACGGGACTTTTGAACACCGGGGAGCTGTTTTTT.

The rearrangement joins TRBV12-3 or TRBV12-4 to TRBJ1-1, with D uncertain. The CDR3 spans 12 residues. Trimming took 3 bases from V and 5 from J, leaving 7 bases between them. CDR3 sequence (DNA): TGTGCCAGCAGTTTTTTGGGGACTGAAGCTTTCTTT. Translated, it gives CASSFLGTEAFF.

The DNA for the CDR3 is TGCGCCAGCAGCCAAACCCCCGGGACAACAGACTTCCTTAACTATGGCTACACCTTC. Its protein product is CASSQTPGTTDFLNYGYTF. The gene calls are TRBV4-1 and TRBJ1-2; D is possibly TRBD1 (6 bases). CDR1 MGHRA and CDR2 YSYEKL come from the germline V gene. V was cut by 2 bases and J by 1 base, with 23 bases left in between. This CDR3 is built from 19 residues.

The rearrangement links TRBV28 to TRBJ2-2, with TRBD1 matching over 7 bases. The junction had 9 bases not matched to a gene; V was cut back by 5 bases and J by 6 bases. This CDR3 has 15 amino acids. CDR1 is MDHEN, CDR2 SYDVKM, per germline. The CDR3 reads CASSTADREAGELFF. The CDR3 nucleotides read TGTGCCAGCAGTACCGCCGACAGGGAAGCCGGGGAGCTGTTTTTT.